This TCR beta chain was observed in a study of multiple sclerosis patients with progressive multifocal leukoencephalopathy. The CDR3 is 13 amino acids. The V segment lost 8 bases and the J segment 0 bases; nucleotides outside the gene matches: 2. Per germline, CDR1 SGHDN and CDR2 FVKESK. Whole-study findings and limits: Findings may reflect JC virus infection or just general immunocompromise.

Worth noting for this clone: Its antigen is not known.

Synthetic inline TR CDR3 controls covering all V-J pairings were spiked into each PCR. Only in-frame clones appear in the TCRdb table, and some are missing; sequencing was by immunoSEQ multiplex PCR. The data contain tens of thousands of clones, 85% to 90% of them seen just once; the ten biggest clones take up approximately 1.4%. This sample's time point: about 6 months of natalizumab therapy. Sequenced here: PBMCs, sampled from a patient treated with natalizumab. The J gene is TRBJ2-3, the V gene TRBV14; the match to TRBD1 covers 7 bases. The clonotype was recovered from a human donor with multiple sclerosis. The CDR3 protein is CASRQGSTDTQYF. CDR3 bases: TGTGCCAGCCGACAGGGAAGCACAGATACGCAGTATTTT.